What follows are 4 T cell receptor beta chains derived from one specimen sequenced in a study of CD8 T cells in Susac syndrome. Reverse transcription of roughly 0.45 to 1 ug RNA was carried out with random hexamers. TCRdb reanalysed the immunoSEQ multiplex PCR reads using MiXCR and keeps one entry per CDR3 protein. The repertoire holds 150,000 to 200,000 distinct CDR3 sequences, with approximately 92% as singletons. Input material: CD4+ T cells from PBMCs. These TCRs come from a human donor in good health.

This rearrangement joins TRBV6-5 to TRBJ2-5; D gene unclear. Germline CDR1 MNHEY, CDR2 SVGAGI. Trimming took off 0 bases at V and 5 bases at J, with 7 bases between the two ends. This CDR3 comprises 13 residues. The CDR3 here is CASSYSIGETQYF. The CDR3 region has the DNA TGTGCCAGCAGTTACTCGATTGGGGAGACCCAGTACTTC.

The rearrangement joins TRBV10-3 to TRBJ2-3; TRBD1 agrees at 7 bases. Trimming cost V 7 bases and J 0 bases; bases outside gene matches: 10. Germline values: CDR1 ENHRY, CDR2 SYGVKD. The CDR3 loop spans 16 amino acids. The CDR3 is CAIKDDRVRSTDTQYF. The CDR3 nucleotides are TGTGCCATCAAGGACGACAGGGTAAGGAGCACAGATACGCAGTATTTT.

This clonotype was seen once. The chain joins TRBV4-1 to TRBJ2-5, with TRBD2 as a possible D gene (5 bases). CDR1 is MGHRA, CDR2 YSYEKL, per germline. The CDR3 runs 14 residues. The ends were cut back, 1 base at V and 5 bases at J, with 11 bases in the middle. The CDR3 spells CASSQGTGKETQYF. The CDR3 DNA reads as TGCGCCAGCAGCCAAGGGACGGGGAAGGAGACCCAGTACTTC.

The chain combines TRBV6-5 with TRBJ2-7; possibly TRBD1 or TRBD2 for D (5 bases each). This CDR3 is built from 17 residues. Germline CDR1 is MNHEY and CDR2 is SVGAGI. The V end lost 0 bases, the J end lost 2 bases, and 17 bases lay between the germline ends. CDR3 nucleotide sequence: TGTGCCAGCAGTTACTCGATGTATGGGACCGAAGCCTACGAGCAGTACTTC. Protein product: CASSYSMYGTEAYEQYF.